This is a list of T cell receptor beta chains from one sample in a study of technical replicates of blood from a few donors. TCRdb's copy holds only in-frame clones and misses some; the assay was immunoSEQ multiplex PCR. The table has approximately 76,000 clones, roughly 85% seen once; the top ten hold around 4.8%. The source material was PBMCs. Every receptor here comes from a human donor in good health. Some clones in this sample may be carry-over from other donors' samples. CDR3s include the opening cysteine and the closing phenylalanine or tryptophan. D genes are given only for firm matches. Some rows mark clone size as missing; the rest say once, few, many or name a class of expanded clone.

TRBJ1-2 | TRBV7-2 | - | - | TGTGCCAGCAGCTCAGGATTCTATGGCTACACCTTC | CASSSGFYGYTF
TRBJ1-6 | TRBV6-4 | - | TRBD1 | TGTGCCAGCAGCAGGACAGGGGGCGATTCACCCCTCCACTTT | CASSRTGGDSPLHF
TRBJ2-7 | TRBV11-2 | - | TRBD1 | TGTGCCAGCAGCCTGACAGGGACCCAGGGACGGCAGTACTTC | CASSLTGTQGRQYF
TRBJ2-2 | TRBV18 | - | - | TGTGCCAGCTCACCACAACAGATGAACACCGGGGAGCTGTTTTTT | CASSPQQMNTGELFF
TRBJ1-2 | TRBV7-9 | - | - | TGTGCCAGCGAGCGGTATTCCCCCCCTCTGGGCTACACCTTC | CASERYSPPLGYTF
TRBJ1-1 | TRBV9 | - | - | TGTGCCAGCAGCGTAGGTTTCGGGAACACTGAAGCTTTCTTT | CASSVGFGNTEAFF
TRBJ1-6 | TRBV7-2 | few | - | TGTGCCAGCAGCCGGGATATGGTTTCACCCCTCCACTTT | CASSRDMVSPLHF
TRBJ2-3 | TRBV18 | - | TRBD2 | TGTGCCAGCTCATTAGCGGGGAGCACAGATACGCAGTATTTT | CASSLAGSTDTQYF
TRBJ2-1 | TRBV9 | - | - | TGTGCCAGCAGCGTAGCGAGCGCCAGCTCCTACAATGAGCAGTTCTTC | CASSVASASSYNEQFF
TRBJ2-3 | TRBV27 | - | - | TGTGCCAGCAGTTTACGGGGCACAGATACGCAGTATTTT | CASSLRGTDTQYF
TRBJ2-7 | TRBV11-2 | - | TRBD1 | TGTGCCAGCACCAGTGACAGGGTAATAAGTGAGCAGTACTTC | CASTSDRVISEQYF
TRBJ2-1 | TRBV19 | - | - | TGTGCCAGTAGTATTCAGGGCCAATCCTACAATGAGCAGTTCTTC | CASSIQGQSYNEQFF
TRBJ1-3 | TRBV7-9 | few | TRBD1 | TGTGCCAGCAGCTTAAGGGACGGACAGGGCAAATATTTT | CASSLRDGQGKYF
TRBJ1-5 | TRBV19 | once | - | TGTGCCAGTACCGAGGGGAGGGGGTCCCGACAGCCCCAGCATTTT | CASTEGRGSRQPQHF
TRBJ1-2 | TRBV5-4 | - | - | TGTGCCAGCAGCTCGACCCGGGGTGGCTACACCTTC | CASSSTRGGYTF
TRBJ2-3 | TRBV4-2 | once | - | TGTGCCAGCAGCCAGGGGGGGCAGGGGTCGACAGATACGCAGTATTTT | CASSQGGQGSTDTQYF
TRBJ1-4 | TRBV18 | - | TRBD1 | TGTGCCAGCTCACCGGAGATCGACAGGGGGGCAGAAAAACTGTTTTTT | CASSPEIDRGAEKLFF
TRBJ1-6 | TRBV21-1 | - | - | TGTGCCAGCAGCAAAGCGGAAGGAGGACAGGAAAACTATAATTCACCCCTCCACTTT | CASSKAEGGQENYNSPLHF
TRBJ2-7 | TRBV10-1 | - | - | TGCGCCAGCGCGCCGCGCTGGAGCTACGAGCAGTACTTC | CASAPRWSYEQYF
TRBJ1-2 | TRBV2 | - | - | TGTGCCAGCAGTAGCGGGGGCTATGGCTACACCTTC | CASSSGGYGYTF
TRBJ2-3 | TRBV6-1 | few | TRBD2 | TGTGCCAGCAGTGAACTAGCGGGAGGGCCAGATACGCAGTATTTT | CASSELAGGPDTQYF
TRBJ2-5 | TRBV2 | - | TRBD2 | TGTGCCAGCACTAGCGGGAGAGAGACCCAGTACTTC | CASTSGRETQYF
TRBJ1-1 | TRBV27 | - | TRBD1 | TGTGCCAGCAGTTTGGGACAGACTTCCATGAACACTGAAGCTTTCTTT | CASSLGQTSMNTEAFF
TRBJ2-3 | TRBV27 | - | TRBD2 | TGTGCCAGCAGCCCCCCGGCGGGAGGCACAGATACGCAGTATTTT | CASSPPAGGTDTQYF
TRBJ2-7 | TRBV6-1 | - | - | TGTGCCGGCACAGATCCTTCGGGGTACGAGCAGTACTTC | CAGTDPSGYEQYF
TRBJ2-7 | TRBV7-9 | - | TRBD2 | TGTGCCAGCAGCTTAGAGGGGCGGGGGGGCCGGTACGAGCAGTACTTC | CASSLEGRGGRYEQYF
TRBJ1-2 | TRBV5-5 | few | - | TGTGCCAGCAGCTTGGAAGCCCGGTCCTACGACTATGGCTACACCTTC | CASSLEARSYDYGYTF
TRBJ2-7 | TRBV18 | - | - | TGTGCCAGCTCGTTCCGGGTGGACTACGAGCAGTACTTC | CASSFRVDYEQYF
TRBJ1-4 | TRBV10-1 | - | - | TGCGCCAGCAGTGAGACGATGTCTCCGATTAGTGAAAAACTGTTTTTT | CASSETMSPISEKLFF
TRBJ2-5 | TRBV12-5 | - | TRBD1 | TGTGCTAGTGGGTTATCGCAGGGGGCCGGGGAGACCCAGTACTTC | CASGLSQGAGETQYF
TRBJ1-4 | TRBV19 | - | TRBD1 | TGTGCCAGTATTGGAGGGGGCAAACTGTTTTTT | CASIGGGKLFF
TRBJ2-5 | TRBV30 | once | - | TGTGCCTGGACTGCTCAGGAGACCCAGTACTTC | CAWTAQETQYF
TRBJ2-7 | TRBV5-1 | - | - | TGCGCCAGCAGCGGGGGGTGGCCCGAGCAGTACTTC | CASSGGWPEQYF
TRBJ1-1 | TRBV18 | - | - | TGTGCCAGCTCACCCGGGGGGGGCACACCCCGGGAAGCTTTCTTT | CASSPGGGTPREAFF
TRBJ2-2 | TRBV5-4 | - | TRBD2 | TGTGCCAGCAGCTTGGCCGGGGGGGGAATCCCCGGGGAGCTGTTTTTT | CASSLAGGGIPGELFF
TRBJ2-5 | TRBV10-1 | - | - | TGCGCCAGCAGCGCCAGGGGGGCGGTGCAAGAGACCCAGTACTTC | CASSARGAVQETQYF
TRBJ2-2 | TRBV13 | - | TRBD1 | TGTGCCAGCAGCCCCCGGACAGGGAAGACCGGGGAGCTGTTTTTT | CASSPRTGKTGELFF
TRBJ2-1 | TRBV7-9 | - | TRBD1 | TGTGCCAGCAGATCAGGGGGCCTTATTGGCAATGAGCAGTTCTTC | CASRSGGLIGNEQFF
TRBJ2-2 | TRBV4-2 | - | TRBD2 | TGTGCCAGCAGTCTTACTAGCGGGCCCACCGGGGAGCTGTTTTTT | CASSLTSGPTGELFF
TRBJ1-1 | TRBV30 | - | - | TGTGCCTGGAGCCAGGATGAAGCTTTCTTT | CAWSQDEAFF
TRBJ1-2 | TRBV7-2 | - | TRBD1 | TGTGCCAGCAGCTTAGCGGCGACAGGGGGTAACTATGGCTACACCTTC | CASSLAATGGNYGYTF
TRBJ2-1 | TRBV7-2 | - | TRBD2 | TGTGCCAGCAGTTGGGGACTAGGTTTGGGAGGGAATGAGCAGTTCTTC | CASSWGLGLGGNEQFF
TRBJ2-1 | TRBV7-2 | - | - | TGTGCCAGCAGCAGTAGCGGTAATCTGCAGTTCTTC | CASSSSGNLQFF
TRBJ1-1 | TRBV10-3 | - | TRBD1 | TGTGCCATCACCCGGGAAGGGGGCATTGAAGCTTTCTTT | CAITREGGIEAFF
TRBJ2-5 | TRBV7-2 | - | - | TGTGCCAGCAGCGCACGGAGGGGTGGGGAGACCCAGTACTTC | CASSARRGGETQYF
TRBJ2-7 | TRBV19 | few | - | TGTGCCAGTAGTCCTGACGCGGGGACTCTCGAGCAGTACTTC | CASSPDAGTLEQYF
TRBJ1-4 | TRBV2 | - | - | TGTGCCAGCAGAGTACAGGGAATGATGGGTGAAAAACTGTTTTTT | CASRVQGMMGEKLFF
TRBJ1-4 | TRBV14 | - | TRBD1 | TGTGCCAGCAGCGCCCGGGACAGGGTGCAAAAACTGTTTTTT | CASSARDRVQKLFF
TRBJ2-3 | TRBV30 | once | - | TGTGCCTACAAAGGGGCAGGGGCAGATACGCAGTATTTT | CAYKGAGADTQYF
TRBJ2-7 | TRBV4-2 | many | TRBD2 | TGTGCCAGCAGCCAAGAGGGGGGGGAGTCCTACGAGCAGTACTTC | CASSQEGGESYEQYF
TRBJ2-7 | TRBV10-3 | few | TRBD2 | TGTGCCATCATGGGCAGCGGGAGCTCCTACGAGCAGTACTTC | CAIMGSGSSYEQYF
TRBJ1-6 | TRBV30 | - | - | TGTGCCTGGAAGTCAAAGAGCTCCTATAATTCACCCCTCCACTTT | CAWKSKSSYNSPLHF
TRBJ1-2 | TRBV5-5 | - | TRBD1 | TGTGCCAGCAGCCCGACAGGGAACTATGGCTACACCTTC | CASSPTGNYGYTF
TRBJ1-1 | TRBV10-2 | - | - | TGCGCCAGCACCGCGTCCGGGGTGAACACTGAAGCTTTCTTT | CASTASGVNTEAFF